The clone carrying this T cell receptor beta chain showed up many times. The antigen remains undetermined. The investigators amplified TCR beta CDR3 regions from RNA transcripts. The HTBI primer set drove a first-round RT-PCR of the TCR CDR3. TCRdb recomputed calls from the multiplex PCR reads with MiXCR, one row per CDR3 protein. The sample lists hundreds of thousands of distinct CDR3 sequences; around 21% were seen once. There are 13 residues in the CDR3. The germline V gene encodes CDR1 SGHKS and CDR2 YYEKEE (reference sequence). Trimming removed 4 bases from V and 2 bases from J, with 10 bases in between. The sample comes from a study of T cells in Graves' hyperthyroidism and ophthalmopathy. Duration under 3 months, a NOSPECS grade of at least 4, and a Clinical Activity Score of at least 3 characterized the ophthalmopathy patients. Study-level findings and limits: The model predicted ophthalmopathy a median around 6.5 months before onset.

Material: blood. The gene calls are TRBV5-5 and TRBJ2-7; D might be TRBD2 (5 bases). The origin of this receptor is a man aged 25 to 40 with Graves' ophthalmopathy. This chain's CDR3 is CASSRGLTYEQYF. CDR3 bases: TGTGCCAGCAGCCGAGGACTTACCTACGAGCAGTACTTC. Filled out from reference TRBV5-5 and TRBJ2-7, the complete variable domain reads DAGVTQSPTHLIKTRGQQVTLRCSPISGHKSVSWYQQVLGQGPQFIFQYYEKEERGRGNFPDRFSARQFPNYSSELNVNALLLGDSALYLCASSRGLTYEQYFGPGTRLTVT.